Below, 25 T cell receptor beta chains from the same sample are listed, as sequenced in a study of cytomegalovirus exposure and HLA in healthy donors (TCRdb year 2017). Preparation of the library involved the immunoSEQ multiplex PCR assay. The multiplex PCR relied on a mix of 60 forward primers for TCR Vbeta segments and 13 reverse primers for TCR Jbeta segments. The table comes from immuneACCESS by way of TCRdb, which keeps in-frame sequences with V and J called. Part of the clones is missing from these tables; in studies checked, under half for an unresolved V gene and the rest for unknown reasons. The sample yields under 100,000 clones; 63% were counted once. The ten largest clones add up to approximately 15% of the sample. Sequenced material: PBMCs. All receptors derive from a woman aged 40-49 years in good health and CMV-seropositive.

Note on this clone: The junction does not match germline at one end; this may be a read error. This chain connects TRBV7-2 to TRBJ2-7; 7 bases fit TRBD2. Germline V gene sequence: CDR1 SGHTA, CDR2 FQGNSA. The CDR3 loop spans 16 amino acids. CDR3 in DNA: TGTGCCAGCAGCCTTAGGGCTAGCGGCACTTCCTACGAGCGGTACTTC. Translation: CASSLRASGTSYERYF. Full variable domain (outside the CDR3, taken from reference TRBV7-2 and TRBJ2-7): GAGVSQSPSNKVTEKGKDVELRCDPISGHTALYWYRQSLGQGLEFLIYFQGNSAPDKSGLPSDRFSAERTGGSVSTLTIQRTQQEDSAVYLCASSLRASGTSYERYFGPGTRLTVT.

The chain combines TRBV7-2 with TRBJ2-5; perhaps TRBD1 as D (5 bases). CDR1 and CDR2 (germline): SGHTA, FQGNSA. The CDR3 is 14 residues long. V was shortened by 2 bases and J by 3 bases, with 10 bases between the two germline ends. This CDR3 reads CASSLNSGKETQYF. The DNA of the CDR3 is TGTGCCAGCAGCTTAAACTCAGGGAAAGAGACCCAGTACTTC. The full variable domain, completed using reference TRBV7-2 and TRBJ2-5, is GAGVSQSPSNKVTEKGKDVELRCDPISGHTALYWYRQSLGQGLEFLIYFQGNSAPDKSGLPSDRFSAERTGGSVSTLTIQRTQQEDSAVYLCASSLNSGKETQYFGPGTRLLVL.

This clone was observed a few times. The chain combines TRBV4-1 with TRBJ1-3, with D hard to call. There are 15 residues in the CDR3. Germline CDR1 reads MGHRA; CDR2 reads YSYEKL. V was shortened by 0 bases and J by 7 bases, with 13 bases between the two germline ends. The CDR3 is CASSQEHAPRNTIYF. In DNA, the CDR3 is TGCGCCAGCAGCCAAGAGCACGCACCCAGGAACACCATATATTTT.

This clone was counted between two and nine times. The gene calls are TRBV18 and TRBJ2-1, with TRBD2 identical over 10 bases. The CDR3 loop spans 16 amino acids. V trimming: 3 bases; J trimming: 4 bases; junction bases outside the gene matches: 6. The germline V gene encodes CDR1 KGHSH and CDR2 LQKENI. CDR3 sequence: CASSPLTSGAYNEQFF. The CDR3 DNA reads as TGTGCCAGCTCACCTCTTACTAGCGGGGCTTACAATGAGCAGTTCTTC.

The gene calls are TRBV7-9 and TRBJ1-2; TRBD1 is a possible D gene (5 bases). The CDR3 spans 12 residues. V was pared by 3 bases and J by 3 bases, with 5 bases between. CDR1 is SEHNR and CDR2 is FQNEAQ in the germline V gene (reference sequence). Written as DNA, the CDR3 is TGTGCCAGCAGCTTGACAGACTATGGCTACACCTTC. It yields the protein CASSLTDYGYTF.

The chain is built from TRBV7-2 and TRBJ2-7; possible D gene TRBD2, 7 bases. This CDR3 region has 15 residues. The V end was cut by 9 bases, the J end by 2 bases, with 20 bases between. Germline lookup yields CDR1 SGHTA and CDR2 FQGNSA. In nucleotides, the CDR3 is TGTGCCAGAACCAGAGTGGGGGGGGCAACCTACGAGCAGTACTTC. The encoded protein is CARTRVGGATYEQYF.

V usage is TRBV2 and J usage is TRBJ2-5, with D perhaps matching TRBD2 (6 bases). The V end was cut by 7 bases, the J end by 4 bases, with 19 bases between. The CDR3 covers 15 residues. CDR1 and CDR2 from the germline V gene are SNHLY and FYNNEI. The CDR3 spells CASNPGTGAGETQYF. The CDR3 bases are TGTGCCAGCAACCCAGGGACGGGAGCGGGAGAGACCCAGTACTTC. The full variable domain, in which reference TRBV2 and TRBJ2-5 provide the parts outside the CDR3, is EPEVTQTPSHQVTQMGQEVILRCVPISNHLYFYWYRQILGQKVEFLVSFYNNEISEKSEIFDDQFSVERPDGSNFTLKIRSTKLEDSAMYFCASNPGTGAGETQYFGPGTRLLVL.

This chain uses TRBV18 with TRBJ2-7; 14 positions agree with TRBD2. From germline, CDR1 is KGHSH and CDR2 LQKENI. The CDR3 loop spans 17 amino acids. Unmatched junction bases numbered 9, after V lost 6 bases and J lost 2 bases. For the CDR3, the DNA is TGTGCCAGCTCGCCCGGGACTAGCGGGAGTGTCACCTACGAGCAGTACTTC. Its translation: CASSPGTSGSVTYEQYF. The entire variable domain, with the rest obtained from reference TRBV18 and TRBJ2-7, is as follows: NAGVMQNPRHLVRRRGQEARLRCSPMKGHSHVYWYRQLPEEGLKFMVYLQKENIIDESGMPKERFSAEFPKEGPSILRIQQVVRGDSAAYFCASSPGTSGSVTYEQYFGPGTRLTVT.

This chain joins TRBV7-9 and TRBJ1-1; D gene ambiguous. The CDR3 runs to 14 residues. V was pared by 1 base and J by 4 bases, with 10 bases between. Looked up from germline, CDR1 is SEHNR and CDR2 is FQNEAQ (reference sequence). The CDR3 DNA follows: TGTGCCAGCAGCTTAGACCCGCGGAGCACTGAAGCTTTCTTT. The encoded protein is CASSLDPRSTEAFF. Full variable domain (missing parts from reference TRBV7-9 and TRBJ1-1): DTGVSQNPRHKITKRGQNVTFRCDPISEHNRLYWYRQTLGQGPEFLTYFQNEAQLEKSRLLSDRFSAERPKGSFSTLEIQRTEQGDSAMYLCASSLDPRSTEAFFGQGTRLTVV.

The CDR3 region is CASSSRDSPYNEQFF. The CDR3 DNA reads as TGCGCCAGCAGCTCCCGGGACAGTCCTTACAATGAGCAGTTCTTC. The V and J genes are TRBV4-3 and TRBJ2-1, with 7 bases identical to TRBD1. Trimming removed 5 bases from V and 4 bases from J; junction bases left unmatched: 8. The CDR3 runs to 15 residues. Germline-derived CDR1 and CDR2 are LGHNA and YSLEER.

V and J are TRBV19 and TRBJ1-1; 7 nucleotides line up with TRBD1. CDR1 and CDR2 from the germline V gene are LNHDA and SQIVND (reference sequence). This CDR3 has 15 residues. Trimming cost V 7 bases and J 5 bases; bases outside gene matches: 13. The CDR3 region has the DNA TGTGCCAGTACCACCTATCCCATGACAGGGACTGAAGCTTTCTTT. It yields the protein CASTTYPMTGTEAFF. Full variable domain (outside the CDR3, taken from reference TRBV19 and TRBJ1-1): DGGITQSPKYLFRKEGQNVTLSCEQNLNHDAMYWYRQDPGQGLRLIYYSQIVNDFQKGDIAEGYSVSREKKESFPLTVTSAQKNPTAFYLCASTTYPMTGTEAFFGQGTRLTVV.

CDR3 sequence: CAWSRTSSYNEQFF. DNA for the CDR3: TGTGCCTGGAGTAGGACTAGCAGCTACAATGAGCAGTTCTTC. The chain links TRBV30 to TRBJ2-1, with 8 positions matching TRBD2. Looked up from germline, CDR1 is GTSNPN and CDR2 is SVGIG (reference sequence). The CDR3 sequence is 14 residues long. With 2 bases clipped from V and 3 bases from J, the junction kept 3 bases outside the gene matches.

The chain is built from TRBV28 and TRBJ1-1; 7 bases align to TRBD1. CDR3 length: 15 residues. Germline CDR1 MDHEN, CDR2 SYDVKM. V trimming: 10 bases; J trimming: 1 base; junction bases outside the gene matches: 12. The CDR3 protein is CATTLGGAGNTEAFF. The CDR3 coding sequence is TGTGCCACTACTTTAGGGGGCGCAGGGAACACTGAAGCTTTCTTT.

The chain uses TRBV12-2 and TRBJ1-2; TRBD1, the table's D call, lacks a check against the DNA. TRBV12-2 constitutes a pseudogene. The CDR3 spans 16 residues. CDR3 nucleotides: TGTGCAAGTCGCTTAGACTTGACACCACTCTCTTATGTTGACACCTTC. Translation: CASRLDLTPLSYVDTF.

V usage is TRBV2 and J usage is TRBJ1-5, with no clear D. The germline V gene encodes CDR1 SNHLY and CDR2 FYNNEI. The length of the CDR3 is 14 residues. V lost 8 bases to trimming and J lost 7 bases, with 18 bases between them. In DNA form, the CDR3 reads TGTGCCAGCGCGAAAGGAGGGTCGGAACAGCCCCAGCATTTT. Translation: CASAKGGSEQPQHF.

The chain uses TRBV4-1 and TRBJ1-1; 12 bases match TRBD1. This CDR3 has 17 residues. CDR1 and CDR2 (germline): MGHRA, YSYEKL. Trimming at V came to 3 bases and at J to 4 bases, leaving 9 bases not matched to a gene. CDR3 sequence (DNA): TGCGCCAGCAGCCAGGGGGGGACAGGGGGCTTCCGCACTGAAGCTTTCTTT. Its translation: CASSQGGTGGFRTEAFF.

The V call is TRBV30, the J call TRBJ2-1; D is perhaps TRBD2 (7 bases). The CDR3 runs to 13 residues. V was shortened by 0 bases and J by 10 bases, with 13 bases between the two germline ends. Germline CDR1 and CDR2: GTSNPN and SVGIG (reference sequence). CDR3 sequence: CAWSVLGRGEQFF. CDR3 nucleotides: TGTGCCTGGAGTGTATTGGGGAGGGGGGAGCAGTTCTTC.

The chain links TRBV10-2 to TRBJ2-1, with TRBD1 matching 9 bases. CDR1 and CDR2 from the germline V gene are WSHSY and SAAADI. CDR3 length: 14 residues. Trimming at V came to 6 bases and at J to 4 bases, leaving 4 bases not matched to a gene. The CDR3 here is CASRTGGLYNEQFF. CDR3 bases: TGCGCCAGCAGGACAGGGGGTTTGTACAATGAGCAGTTCTTC.

The chain has TRBV29-1 and TRBJ2-1, with 10 bases that match TRBD1. This CDR3 spans 13 amino acids. The J segment lost 7 bases and the V segment lost 2 bases, leaving 2 bases of the junction unmatched. Germline assignment: CDR1 SQVTM and CDR2 ANQGSEA. CDR3 residues: CSVERTGGNEQFF. In DNA, the CDR3 is TGCAGCGTTGAAAGGACAGGGGGTAATGAGCAGTTCTTC.

The rearrangement links TRBV7-9 to TRBJ2-1; TRBD2 is a possible D gene (5 bases). The CDR3 is 15 residues long. The germline V gene has CDR1 SEHNR and CDR2 FQNEAQ (reference sequence). The V and J ends lost 2 bases and 0 bases respectively, with 8 bases between them. The CDR3 region is CASSLNGSSYNEQFF. The CDR3 coding sequence is TGTGCCAGCAGCTTAAATGGGAGCTCCTACAATGAGCAGTTCTTC.

This chain links TRBV2 with TRBJ1-1; unclear D gene. V was shortened by 5 bases and J by 8 bases, with 9 bases between the two germline ends. Germline CDR1 and CDR2: SNHLY and FYNNEI. The CDR3 loop spans 11 amino acids. The CDR3 here is CASSYLAEAFF. Here the CDR3 DNA reads TGTGCCAGCAGTTATTTGGCCGAAGCTTTCTTT. The whole variable domain, remainder taken from reference TRBV2 and TRBJ1-1, is EPEVTQTPSHQVTQMGQEVILRCVPISNHLYFYWYRQILGQKVEFLVSFYNNEISEKSEIFDDQFSVERPDGSNFTLKIRSTKLEDSAMYFCASSYLAEAFFGQGTRLTVV.

The chain combines TRBV28 with TRBJ2-7; a possible D gene is TRBD1 (6 bases). Trimming cost V 10 bases and J 3 bases, with 13 bases left between them. CDR1 is MDHEN, CDR2 SYDVKM, per germline. The CDR3 has 12 amino acids. The CDR3 nucleotides are TGTGCCACCTACAGGGAAATCTACGAGCAGTACTTC. This encodes CATYREIYEQYF.

This clone was counted between two and nine times. V usage is TRBV28 and J usage is TRBJ2-6; TRBD1 matches at 7 bases. V was pared by 4 bases and J by 0 bases, with 12 bases of the junction left unmatched. Germline V gene lookup returns CDR1 MDHEN and CDR2 SYDVKM. The CDR3 length is 19 residues. The CDR3 bases are TGTGCCAGCAGTTCGCCCATCCCGGGACAGAGCTCTGGGGCCAACGTCCTGACTTTC. Encoded protein: CASSSPIPGQSSGANVLTF.

The chain recombines TRBV27 with TRBJ2-7; D is perhaps TRBD2 (5 bases). CDR3 length: 13 amino acids. Germline V gene sequence: CDR1 MNHEY, CDR2 SMNVEV (reference sequence). The V end lost 2 bases, the J end lost 3 bases, and 8 bases lay between the germline ends. The DNA for the CDR3 is TGTGCCAGCAGTTTACGAGAGGGCTACGAGCAGTACTTC. As protein: CASSLREGYEQYF.

The rearrangement links TRBV11-2 to TRBJ1-5; 10 bases align to TRBD1. Germline-derived CDR1 and CDR2 are SGHAT and FQNNGV. This CDR3 contains 15 residues. Losses at the gene ends were 5 bases for V and 7 bases for J; bases not matched to a gene: 8. CDR3 residues: CASSKGQGGGQPQHF. The CDR3 nucleotides read TGTGCCAGCAGCAAAGGACAGGGGGGCGGCCAGCCCCAGCATTTT.